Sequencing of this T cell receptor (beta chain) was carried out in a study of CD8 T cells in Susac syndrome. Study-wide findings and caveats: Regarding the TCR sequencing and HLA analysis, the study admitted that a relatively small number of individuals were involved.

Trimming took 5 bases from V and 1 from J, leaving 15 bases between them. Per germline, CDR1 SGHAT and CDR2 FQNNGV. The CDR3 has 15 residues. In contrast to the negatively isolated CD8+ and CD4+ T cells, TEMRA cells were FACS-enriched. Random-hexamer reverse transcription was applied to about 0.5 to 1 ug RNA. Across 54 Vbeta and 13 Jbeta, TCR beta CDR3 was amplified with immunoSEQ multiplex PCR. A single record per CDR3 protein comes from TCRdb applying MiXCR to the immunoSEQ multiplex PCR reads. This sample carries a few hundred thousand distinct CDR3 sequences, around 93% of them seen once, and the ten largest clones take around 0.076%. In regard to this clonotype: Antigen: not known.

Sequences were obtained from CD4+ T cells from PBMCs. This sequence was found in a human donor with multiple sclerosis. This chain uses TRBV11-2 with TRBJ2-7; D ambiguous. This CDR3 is CASSPVAGRSYEQYF. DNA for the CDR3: TGTGCCAGCAGCCCCGTGGCCGGACGGTCCTACGAGCAGTACTTC.